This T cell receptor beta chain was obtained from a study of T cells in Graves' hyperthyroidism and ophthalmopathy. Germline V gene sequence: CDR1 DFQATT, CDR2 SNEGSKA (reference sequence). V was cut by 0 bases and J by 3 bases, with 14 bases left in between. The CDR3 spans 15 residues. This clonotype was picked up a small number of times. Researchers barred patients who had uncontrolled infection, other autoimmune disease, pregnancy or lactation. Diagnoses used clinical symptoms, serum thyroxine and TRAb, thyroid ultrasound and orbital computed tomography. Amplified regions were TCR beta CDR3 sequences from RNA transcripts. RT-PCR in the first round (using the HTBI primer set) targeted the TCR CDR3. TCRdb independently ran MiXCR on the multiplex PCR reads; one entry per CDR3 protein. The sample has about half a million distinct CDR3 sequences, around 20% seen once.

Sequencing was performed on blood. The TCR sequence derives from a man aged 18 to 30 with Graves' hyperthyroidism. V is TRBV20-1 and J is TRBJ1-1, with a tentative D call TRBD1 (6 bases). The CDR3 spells CSARDGQLLYTEAFF. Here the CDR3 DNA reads TGCAGTGCTAGAGATGGACAGCTACTCTACACTGAAGCTTTCTTT.